The 19 T cell receptor beta chains below come from one sample, sequenced in a study of shared clonotypes between healthy human individuals. Generated by immunoSEQ multiplex PCR, the TCRdb table keeps only in-frame clones and is missing some. This sample carries 1,500,000 or so clones, approximately 97% of them seen once, and the ten largest clones take roughly 1.2%. The sequenced sample consisted of naive CD4+ T cells sorted from blood. As for subset: CD45RA+ positively selected. Receptor source: a man between 25 and 39 years old in good health.

This clone was counted a single time. The rearrangement links TRBV6-4 to TRBJ2-6; D ambiguous. Trimming left V 4 bases short and J 2 bases short, with 0 bases between. Germline V gives CDR1 MRHNA, CDR2 SNTAGT. The CDR3 has 12 amino acids. The CDR3 nucleotides are TGTGCCAGCAGTGCTGGGGCCAACGTCCTGACTTTC. Protein product: CASSAGANVLTF.

V and J are TRBV5-1 and TRBJ2-1; 12 bases are a match to TRBD2. Germline V gives CDR1 SGHRS, CDR2 YFSETQ. CDR3 size: 16 residues. Trimming removed 7 bases from V and 4 bases from J; junction bases left unmatched: 9. The CDR3 loop is CASFRTSGMGYNEQFF. The CDR3 nucleotides are TGCGCCAGCTTCAGGACTAGCGGGATGGGTTACAATGAGCAGTTCTTC.

The chain links TRBV19 to TRBJ2-5; D is undetermined. The germline V gene has CDR1 LNHDA and CDR2 SQIVND (reference sequence). V was trimmed by 0 bases and J by 5 bases, leaving 7 bases between them. The CDR3 is made up of 13 amino acids. The CDR3 sequence is CASSIDVEETQYF. The CDR3 DNA sequence: TGTGCCAGTAGTATAGACGTGGAGGAGACCCAGTACTTC.

The chain recombines TRBV2 with TRBJ2-7, with D perhaps TRBD1 (5 bases). In germline, CDR1 is SNHLY, CDR2 FYNNEI. CDR3 size: 14 residues. V lost 7 bases and J lost 0, with 13 bases in between. The CDR3 DNA follows: TGTGCCAGCACAGACAGTCCGAGCTCCTACGAGCAGTACTTC. It codes for CASTDSPSSYEQYF.

The chain employs TRBV5-4 and TRBJ2-5; no clear D gene. The CDR3 spans 12 residues. The V gene's germline CDR1 is SGHNT and CDR2 YYREEE (reference sequence). V was trimmed by 4 bases and J by 3 bases, leaving 7 bases between them. CDR3: CASSQLEETQYF. The CDR3 DNA follows: TGTGCCAGCAGCCAGTTGGAAGAGACCCAGTACTTC.

This clone appeared once. J is TRBJ2-3 and V is TRBV18; 10 nucleotides line up with TRBD2. The CDR3 extends over 16 amino acids. Germline V gene lookup returns CDR1 KGHSH and CDR2 LQKENI. V trimming: 4 bases; J trimming: 0 bases; junction bases outside the gene matches: 4. The CDR3 is CASSLAGGKSTDTQYF. CDR3 coding DNA: TGTGCCAGCTCACTAGCGGGAGGTAAAAGCACAGATACGCAGTATTTT.

The chain employs TRBV28 and TRBJ1-4; unclear D gene. The CDR3 is 15 residues long. Germline loops: CDR1 MDHEN, CDR2 SYDVKM. Trimming left V 1 base short and J 7 bases short, with 13 bases between. The CDR3 DNA sequence: TGTGCCAGCAGTTTATCGGGGAGGTTTGGTGAAAAACTGTTTTTT. Protein sequence: CASSLSGRFGEKLFF.

V usage is TRBV30 and J usage is TRBJ2-1; 15 bases are a match to TRBD2. The CDR3 length is 15 residues. CDR1 and CDR2 from the germline V gene are GTSNPN and SVGIG (reference sequence). The ends lost 1 base at V and 7 bases at J; junction bases unmatched: 2. The CDR3 spells CAWSGTSGRGNEQFF. The CDR3 nucleotides are TGTGCCTGGAGTGGGACTAGCGGGAGGGGGAATGAGCAGTTCTTC.

Remarks on this clone: Other nucleotide sequences in the sample specify the same CDR3. The chain combines TRBV20-1 with TRBJ2-1; perhaps TRBD1 as D (5 bases). The germline V and J ends were trimmed by 6 bases and 8 bases, with 11 bases remaining between them. The CDR3 runs to 11 residues. Germline CDR1 is DFQATT and CDR2 is SNEGSKA (reference sequence). Here the CDR3 reads CSASRVDEQFF. DNA of the CDR3: TGCAGTGCCTCCAGGGTGGATGAGCAGTTCTTC.

The chain carries TRBV5-1 and TRBJ2-1; no clear D. Germline CDR1 and CDR2: SGHRS and YFSETQ. The CDR3 sequence is 15 residues long. V dropped 4 bases and J dropped 5 bases, with 16 bases sitting between them. Here the CDR3 DNA reads TGCGCCAGCAGCAGGAACGGCGCACCACACAATGAGCAGTTCTTC. It specifies CASSRNGAPHNEQFF.

The V and J genes are TRBV7-3 and TRBJ1-2; D unresolved. Trimming shortened V by 2 bases and J by 4 bases, and 17 bases separated the two germline ends. This CDR3 has 16 residues. Germline V gives CDR1 SGHTA, CDR2 FQGTGA. The CDR3 nucleotides read TGTGCCAGCAGCTTATACCACTCGCCGATGATCTATGGCTACACCTTC. The encoded protein is CASSLYHSPMIYGYTF.

The chain joins TRBV27 to TRBJ1-1, with D unresolved. Trimming cost V 0 bases and J 2 bases, with 7 bases left between them. Germline CDR1 and CDR2: MNHEY and SMNVEV (reference sequence). The CDR3 has 14 residues. The CDR3 bases are TGTGCCAGCAGTTTATCGGGAAAAAACACTGAAGCTTTCTTT. This codes for CASSLSGKNTEAFF.

This sequence joins TRBV15 and TRBJ2-1; possible D gene TRBD2, 7 bases. Trimming removed 8 bases at V and 1 base at J, with 18 bases between. The CDR3 contains 16 residues. The germline CDR1 and CDR2 sequences are LNHNV and YYDKDF (reference sequence). In nucleotides, the CDR3 is TGTGCCACCTCAGAGGGGGGCGGGGGTTCCTACAATGAGCAGTTCTTC. The encoded protein is CATSEGGGGSYNEQFF.

This rearrangement joins TRBV2 to TRBJ2-7; weak D call: TRBD2 (6 bases). V gave up 4 bases and J gave up 5 bases, with 15 bases separating them. The germline CDR1 and CDR2 sequences are SNHLY and FYNNEI. The CDR3 sequence is 14 residues long. The CDR3 DNA follows: TGTGCCAGCAGTGGGGGGGTGGGTTTGGACGAGCAGTACTTC. It is translated as CASSGGVGLDEQYF.

The rearrangement uses TRBV5-1 and TRBJ2-5, with D possibly matching TRBD2 (5 bases). The CDR3 has 15 residues. From germline, CDR1 is SGHRS and CDR2 YFSETQ. Trimming shortened V by 1 base and J by 1 base, and 11 bases separated the two germline ends. The CDR3 DNA sequence: TGCGCCAGCAGCTTGTCGGGGAACCTCCAAGAGACCCAGTACTTC. This encodes CASSLSGNLQETQYF.

This sequence joins TRBV6-1 and TRBJ2-7; TRBD1 aligns across 10 bases. Germline assignment: CDR1 MNHNS and CDR2 SASEGT. The CDR3 totals 13 residues. The V segment lost 7 bases and the J segment 3 bases; nucleotides outside the gene matches: 3. This CDR3 is CASNGQGVYEQYF. CDR3 in DNA: TGTGCCAGCAACGGACAGGGGGTCTACGAGCAGTACTTC.

The chain has TRBV7-2 and TRBJ1-2; D is perhaps TRBD1 (6 bases). Trimming removed 5 bases at V and 6 bases at J, with 19 bases between. Germline assignment: CDR1 SGHTA and CDR2 FQGNSA. The length of the CDR3 is 15 residues. This CDR3 is CASSVTNRVGNGYTF. The DNA of the CDR3 is TGTGCCAGCAGCGTAACGAACAGGGTGGGTAATGGCTACACCTTC.

The genes are TRBV18 and TRBJ2-3; possible D gene TRBD1, 5 bases. V was clipped by 6 bases and J by 1 base, with 14 bases between them. From germline, CDR1 is KGHSH and CDR2 LQKENI. The CDR3 contains 15 residues. CDR3 sequence (DNA): TGTGCCAGCTCCCTCCAGGGTATGCGCACAGATACGCAGTATTTT. Translating it yields CASSLQGMRTDTQYF.

The chain combines TRBV2 with TRBJ1-1; no firm D call. Trimming left V 4 bases short and J 3 bases short, with 15 bases between. The CDR3 spans 15 residues. Germline values: CDR1 SNHLY, CDR2 FYNNEI. For the CDR3, the DNA is TGTGCCAGCAGTGTGGAGGGAGAAGTATACACTGAAGCTTTCTTT. Translating gives CASSVEGEVYTEAFF.